This T cell receptor beta chain is drawn from a study of shared clonotypes between healthy human individuals. As for the study in general: Each donor contributed plates that comprised three CD4 naive, three CD4 memory, two CD8 naive and one CD8 memory.

Profiled with immunoSEQ multiplex PCR; TCRdb holds only in-frame clones, not every one. This sample has about 680,000 clones, with around 92% found just once. Terminally differentiated effector memory CD45RA+ cells were left out of the naive CD8 fraction, which was CD45RO-negative and positively selected for CCR7. Findings and limits, study-wide: Some clonotypes were shared by all four sorted-subset donors, while others were not shared. The non-shared ones had lower generation probabilities than the shared ones.

The V gene lost 5 bases and the J gene lost 5 bases, with 10 bases spanning the gap. Looked up from germline, CDR1 is SGHNT and CDR2 is YENEEA. The CDR3 sequence is 12 residues long. Details on this clone: The antigen is unknown.

Material for sequencing was naive CD8+ T cells sorted from blood. The V call is TRBV11-3, the J call TRBJ2-7, with D perhaps matching TRBD1 or TRBD2 (5 bases each). This sequence was found in a man aged 30-40 years in good health. As DNA, the CDR3 is TGTGCCAGCAGCCTGAGAGGGGACGAGCAGTACTTC. Protein: CASSLRGDEQYF.